Each of the 27 T cell receptor beta chains below was sequenced from the same sample in a study of T-cell reconstitution after alpha-beta-depleted transplantation in children. Unique molecular identifiers featured in how the TCRbeta library was prepared. A single record per CDR3 protein comes from TCRdb applying MiXCR to the PCR reads. The repertoire holds roughly 190,000 distinct CDR3 sequences, with approximately 14% as singletons. Sequencing was performed on PBMCs from the stem cell graft donor, taken from the stem cell graft. These receptors were collected from a human donor who donated a stem cell graft to a child with acute lymphoblastic leukemia.

For this clonotype: A much larger clone lies one base from this, so it may be a read error. This sequence joins TRBV12-3 or TRBV12-4 and TRBJ1-2; weak D call: TRBD1 (6 bases). The CDR3 is 15 amino acids. The CDR3: CASSRTAGVRYGDTF. The CDR3 region has the DNA TGTGCCAGCAGCAGGACAGCAGGGGTTCGGTATGGCGACACCTTC.

This clonotype occurred many times. The chain employs TRBV5-1 and TRBJ1-1; D remains ambiguous. The V end lost 0 bases, the J end lost 0 bases, and 12 bases lay between the germline ends. CDR1 is SGHRS, CDR2 YFSETQ, per germline. This CDR3 is 16 amino acids long. CDR3 sequence (DNA): TGCGCCAGCAGCTTGGGTATGAAAAACATGAACACTGAAGCTTTCTTT. Translating gives CASSLGMKNMNTEAFF.

This clonotype has at least ten counts. V is TRBV5-4 and J is TRBJ2-1, with D perhaps matching TRBD1 (6 bases). The CDR3 is 14 amino acids. The ends were cut back, 4 bases at V and 10 bases at J, with 18 bases in the middle. The germline CDR1 and CDR2 sequences are SGHNT and YYREEE (reference sequence). The DNA for the CDR3 is TGTGCCAGCAGCCCGAGGTACAGGGAAAAAGAGCAGTTCTTC. Protein: CASSPRYREKEQFF. Together with reference TRBV5-4 and TRBJ2-1, the CDR3 gives the full variable domain: ETGVTQSPTHLIKTRGQQVTLRCSSQSGHNTVSWYQQALGQGPQFIFQYYREEENGRGNFPPRFSGLQFPNYSSELNVNALELDDSALYLCASSPRYREKEQFFGPGTRLTVL.

This clonotype was picked up many times. V gene TRBV6-1 combines with J gene TRBJ1-4; D gene uncertain. The V end was cut by 4 bases, the J end by 0 bases, with 12 bases between. The CDR3 extends over 16 amino acids. Germline V CDR1 and CDR2: MNHNS, SASEGT. CDR3 protein: CASSAMTQPTNEKLFF. In nucleotides, the CDR3 is TGTGCCAGCAGTGCTATGACACAACCAACTAATGAAAAACTGTTTTTT.

Many counts were recorded for this clonotype. The chain links TRBV28 to TRBJ2-1; 8 bases are shared with TRBD2. The trim removed 3 bases at V and 2 bases at J, leaving 3 bases unmatched. Germline V lookup: CDR1 MDHEN, CDR2 SYDVKM. This CDR3 has 15 amino acids. CDR3 bases: TGTGCCAGCAGTTTCCAGCGGGAGACCTACAATGAGCAGTTCTTC. This gives the protein CASSFQRETYNEQFF.

The CDR3 loop reads CASSVTGYYGYTF. The CDR3 coding sequence is TGTGCCAGCAGTGTGACCGGTTACTATGGCTACACCTTC. This chain connects TRBV6-1 to TRBJ1-2; no clear D gene. The germline V gene has CDR1 MNHNS and CDR2 SASEGT. The ends were cut back, 4 bases at V and 3 bases at J, with 9 bases in the middle. The CDR3 runs 13 residues.

This clonotype has ten or more counts. The V call is TRBV5-1, the J call TRBJ2-7; 7 nucleotides agree with TRBD1. Germline-derived CDR1 and CDR2 are SGHRS and YFSETQ. The J segment lost 11 bases and the V segment lost 0 bases, leaving 8 bases of the junction unmatched. The CDR3 has 13 amino acids. CDR3 nucleotides: TGCGCCAGCAGCTTGGATGACAGGGTGGAGGAGTACTTC. Protein: CASSLDDRVEEYF.

This clonotype was counted at least ten times. The rearrangement uses TRBV20-1 and TRBJ2-7; TRBD2 matches at 8 bases. The trim removed 5 bases at V and 6 bases at J, leaving 15 bases unmatched. CDR1 is DFQATT and CDR2 is SNEGSKA in the germline V gene (reference sequence). The CDR3 spans 15 residues. In nucleotides, the CDR3 is TGCAGTGCTCTTATGACACCCGGGGCGGGAGGCGAGCAGTACTTC. The encoded protein is CSALMTPGAGGEQYF.

This clonotype showed up just a few times. This chain's CDR3 is CASSLQGRSYEQYF. Written as DNA, the CDR3 is TGCGCCAGCAGCTTACAGGGTCGCTCCTACGAGCAGTACTTC. J is TRBJ2-7 and V is TRBV5-1; possible D gene TRBD1, 6 bases. The germline CDR1 and CDR2 sequences are SGHRS and YFSETQ. This CDR3 region has 14 residues. With 2 bases removed from V and 0 bases from J, the gap between germline ends came to 9 bases.

This clonotype was seen ten or more times. This sequence joins TRBV12-3 or TRBV12-4 and TRBJ2-7, with TRBD1 matching 9 bases. This CDR3 is built from 15 residues. The J segment lost 5 bases and the V segment lost 8 bases, leaving 13 bases of the junction unmatched. The CDR3 loop is CASGFQPGQGNEQYF. DNA of the CDR3: TGTGCCAGCGGATTCCAGCCGGGACAGGGAAACGAGCAGTACTTC.

This clonotype was seen ten or more times. This rearrangement joins TRBV6-5 to TRBJ2-3; the match to TRBD2 covers 9 bases. The CDR3 extends over 18 amino acids. The germline CDR1 and CDR2 sequences are MNHEY and SVGAGI. V lost 4 bases, J lost 4 bases, and 15 bases stayed unmatched. The DNA for the CDR3 is TGTGCCAGCAGTTCGGGAGCTAGCGGGACCCTAGGGGCAGATACGCAGTATTTT. Translating gives CASSSGASGTLGADTQYF.

This clonotype was recorded once. Since a much larger clone is just one base distant, this may be a read error. Given the absence of the conserved phenylalanine or tryptophan at the CDR3 end, a read error is likely. This rearrangement joins TRBV11-2 to TRBJ2-5; possibly TRBD2 for D (5 bases). The CDR3 sequence is 13 residues long. Trimming took 5 bases from V and 2 from J, leaving 9 bases between them. Germline CDR1 reads SGHAT; CDR2 reads FQNNGV. CDR3 region: CASSPDLQETQYL. The CDR3 bases are TGTGCCAGCAGCCCGGACTTACAAGAGACCCAGTACTTA.

This clonotype has at least ten counts. V is TRBV11-1 and J is TRBJ1-2, with D perhaps TRBD1 (5 bases). This CDR3 comprises 15 residues. V gave up 3 bases and J gave up 4 bases, with 15 bases separating them. Germline V gene data show CDR1 as SGHAT and CDR2 as FQDESV (reference sequence). The CDR3 bases are TGTGCCAGCAGCTTTGGGGCGGGTTCGACCTATGGCTACACCTTC. Its protein is CASSFGAGSTYGYTF.

This clonotype was counted a few times. The J gene is TRBJ1-2, the V gene TRBV5-7; perhaps TRBD1 as D (6 bases). TRBV5-7 is treated as an ORF (open reading frame) with a function not yet certain. CDR3 length equals 13 residues. Trimming removed 9 bases at V and 4 bases at J, with 16 bases between. The chain's CDR3 is CAMSLGAIYGYTF. DNA for the CDR3: TGTGCCATGAGCTTGGGGGCAATCTATGGCTACACCTTC.

This clonotype came up many times. This sequence joins TRBV29-1 and TRBJ2-2; perhaps TRBD1 as D (6 bases). V lost 7 bases to trimming and J lost 7 bases, with 16 bases between them. Per germline, CDR1 SQVTM and CDR2 ANQGSEA. This CDR3 spans 13 amino acids. CDR3 residues: CSAYREGSGELFF. In DNA, the CDR3 is TGCAGCGCCTACAGGGAAGGGAGCGGGGAGCTGTTTTTT.

There are many counts of this clonotype. The chain is built from TRBV12-3 or TRBV12-4 and TRBJ1-5, with 7 bases identical to TRBD1. The CDR3 is 14 residues long. Trimming cost V 6 bases and J 5 bases; bases outside gene matches: 7. The CDR3 loop is CASSLDRADQPQHF. The CDR3 nucleotides read TGTGCCAGCAGCCTCGACAGGGCTGATCAGCCCCAGCATTTT.

The rearrangement links TRBV9 to TRBJ2-7; 7 bases are a match to TRBD1. Germline values: CDR1 SGDLS, CDR2 YYNGEE. The V and J ends lost 2 bases and 5 bases, in that order; junction bases with no gene match: 10. CDR3 length: 15 amino acids. Written as DNA, the CDR3 is TGTGCCAGCAGCGTCCGGACAGGAGGATCCCACGAGCAGTACTTC. It specifies CASSVRTGGSHEQYF.

In this sample, this clonotype turned up a few times. This chain connects TRBV12-3 or TRBV12-4 to TRBJ1-4, with 7 bases identical to TRBD1. Trimming cost V 6 bases and J 8 bases; bases outside gene matches: 6. The CDR3 covers 13 residues. CDR3 DNA sequence: TGTGCCAGCAGCATTGACAGGGACGAAAAACTGTTTTTT. Its translation: CASSIDRDEKLFF.

This clonotype was counted between two and nine times. V usage is TRBV12-3 or TRBV12-4 and J usage is TRBJ2-3; 8 bases are a match to TRBD1. The V and J ends lost 5 bases and 0 bases, in that order; junction bases with no gene match: 4. This CDR3 has 15 residues. CDR3 sequence reads: CASSPGGASTDTQYF. CDR3 DNA: TGTGCCAGCAGTCCAGGGGGCGCTAGCACAGATACGCAGTATTTT.

This clonotype was detected ten times or more. The rearrangement joins TRBV6-5 to TRBJ2-7; TRBD1 matches at 10 bases. Germline values: CDR1 MNHEY, CDR2 SVGAGI. There are 15 residues in the CDR3. The ends lost 5 bases at V and 6 bases at J; junction bases unmatched: 10. Written as DNA, the CDR3 is TGTGCCAGCAGTCTGTCGAGACAGGGGGCTTCCGAGCAGTACTTC. Protein: CASSLSRQGASEQYF.

This clonotype has just a few counts. V gene TRBV5-1 combines with J gene TRBJ2-7; a possible D gene is TRBD1 (6 bases). The CDR3 has 13 residues. Germline assignment: CDR1 SGHRS and CDR2 YFSETQ. V was trimmed by 3 bases and J by 6 bases, leaving 13 bases between them. This CDR3 reads CASSWNDRSEQYF. In DNA form, the CDR3 reads TGCGCCAGCAGCTGGAATGACAGGTCCGAGCAGTACTTC.

This clonotype was detected ten times or more. The chain links TRBV5-1 to TRBJ1-1; a weak D match, TRBD1 (5 bases). This CDR3 contains 16 residues. Trimming shortened V by 4 bases and J by 0 bases, and 16 bases separated the two germline ends. Germline CDR1 and CDR2: SGHRS and YFSETQ. The CDR3 DNA sequence: TGCGCCAGCAGCAGGGGTACAGAAACCATGAACACTGAAGCTTTCTTT. Its translation: CASSRGTETMNTEAFF.

A word on this clonotype: A much more abundant neighbour one base away suggests this may be a read error. CDR3 bases: TGTGCCAGCAGCTCCGTGAGGCGGGCCATATCCGAGCAGTACTTC. As protein: CASSSVRRAISEQYF. The rearrangement links TRBV5-6 to TRBJ2-7; maybe TRBD2 (5 bases). Trimming shortened V by 3 bases and J by 6 bases, and 19 bases separated the two germline ends. From germline, CDR1 is SGHDT and CDR2 YYEEEE. The CDR3 runs to 15 residues.

V usage is TRBV20-1 and J usage is TRBJ2-7; tentative D call: TRBD1 (6 bases). The germline V and J ends were trimmed by 4 bases and 3 bases, with 16 bases remaining between them. The germline gives CDR1 DFQATT, CDR2 SNEGSKA (reference sequence). The CDR3 spans 14 residues. CDR3 DNA sequence: TGCAGTGCTATAAAAGGGATCAGGGGCTACGAGCAGTACTTC. It encodes CSAIKGIRGYEQYF.

This clonotype was seen a handful of times. V is TRBV5-5 and J is TRBJ2-1; a weak D match, TRBD2 (5 bases). Between the trimmed V and J ends, which lost 0 bases and 2 bases, there was a span of 9 bases. The germline V gene has CDR1 SGHKS and CDR2 YYEKEE (reference sequence). This CDR3 spans 15 amino acids. The CDR3 protein is CASSLGGRTYNEQFF. For the CDR3, the DNA is TGTGCCAGCAGCTTGGGTGGGAGAACCTACAATGAGCAGTTCTTC.

This chain links TRBV6-1 with TRBJ2-7, with a tentative D call TRBD2 (6 bases). Trimming cost V 0 bases and J 7 bases, with 13 bases left between them. This CDR3 is built from 14 residues. The V gene's germline CDR1 is MNHNS and CDR2 SASEGT. Written as DNA, the CDR3 is TGTGCCAGCAGTGAAGCGGGGGACCGGGAGGAGCAGTACTTC. Its protein is CASSEAGDREEQYF.

This clonotype was counted ten times or more. The chain has TRBV28 and TRBJ2-7; D remains ambiguous. Germline V CDR1 and CDR2: MDHEN, SYDVKM. V was trimmed by 9 bases and J by 3 bases, leaving 15 bases between them. This CDR3 comprises 13 residues. DNA for the CDR3: TGTGCCAGTACAGATCCGCCTTACTACGAGCAGTACTTC. Translating it yields CASTDPPYYEQYF.